This T cell receptor (beta chain) derives from a study of cytomegalovirus exposure and HLA in healthy donors. Primers included in the PCR were 60 Vbeta and 13 Jbeta primers. Data came from immunoSEQ multiplex PCR; TCRdb stores just in-frame clones and leaves some out. The top ten hold approximately 10% of the sample, which has 120,000 or so clones, roughly four fifths seen once. This CDR3 spans 14 amino acids. Looked up from germline, CDR1 is SNHLY and CDR2 is FYNNEI. The ends lost 5 bases at V and 6 bases at J; junction bases unmatched: 3. Sequencing was carried out using PBMCs. The clonotype originates from a male donor in good health and CMV-seropositive. This sequence joins TRBV2 and TRBJ1-6; 8 bases are a match to TRBD1. This chain's CDR3 is CASSWDRSNSPLHF. As DNA, the CDR3 is TGTGCCAGCAGTTGGGACAGGTCTAATTCACCCCTCCACTTT.